One sample yielded the 20 T cell receptor beta chains listed below, sequenced in a study of blood T cell repertoires in COVID-19. Profiled with immunoSEQ multiplex PCR; TCRdb holds only in-frame clones, not every one. The sample holds roughly 200,000 clones, 75% to 90% seen once. The sequencing sample was made of PBMCs or T cells enriched from blood (not recorded which). The source of these receptors is a man aged 40-49 years who had recovered from COVID-19.

This chain uses TRBV14 with TRBJ2-5; 9 bases are a match to TRBD2. With 2 bases clipped from V and 5 bases from J, the junction kept 3 bases outside the gene matches. Per germline, CDR1 SGHDN and CDR2 FVKESK. CDR3 length: 14 amino acids. CDR3 in amino acids: CASSQLAGRETQYF. The DNA of the CDR3 is TGTGCCAGCAGCCAACTAGCGGGAAGGGAGACCCAGTACTTC.

This chain connects TRBV7-6 to TRBJ1-3; D remains unclear. The CDR3 extends over 15 amino acids. V gave up 4 bases and J gave up 0 bases, with 10 bases separating them. Germline CDR1 and CDR2: SGHVS and FNYEAQ. The CDR3 DNA sequence: TGTGCCAGCAGCTCTCACAGTAACTCTGGAAACACCATATATTTT. Protein: CASSSHSNSGNTIYF.

The V gene is TRBV9, the J gene TRBJ1-2; 11 bases line up with TRBD1. The J segment lost 8 bases and the V segment lost 3 bases, leaving 3 bases of the junction unmatched. The CDR3 sequence is 13 residues long. Germline V gives CDR1 SGDLS, CDR2 YYNGEE. The CDR3 nucleotides read TGTGCCAGCAGCGAGGGGACAGGGGGAGGCTACACCTTC. Its protein is CASSEGTGGGYTF.

This chain uses TRBV19 with TRBJ2-7, with D unresolved. The germline V gene has CDR1 LNHDA and CDR2 SQIVND (reference sequence). The ends were cut back, 2 bases at V and 0 bases at J, with 8 bases in the middle. This CDR3 comprises 14 residues. CDR3 amino acids: CASSIRHHSYEQYF. In DNA form, the CDR3 reads TGTGCCAGTAGTATAAGACATCACTCCTACGAGCAGTACTTC.

The rearrangement links TRBV9 to TRBJ2-3; D ambiguous. In germline, CDR1 is SGDLS, CDR2 YYNGEE. The CDR3 length is 12 residues. Trimming pared 3 bases from V and 5 bases from J, leaving 7 bases between. This chain's CDR3 is CASSAPGDTQYF. CDR3 nucleotide sequence: TGTGCCAGCAGCGCCCCGGGAGATACGCAGTATTTT.

The chain joins TRBV19 to TRBJ1-3; D possibly corresponds to TRBD1 (6 bases). Trimming shortened V by 3 bases and J by 8 bases, and 17 bases separated the two germline ends. Germline CDR1 and CDR2: LNHDA and SQIVND (reference sequence). The CDR3 length is 15 residues. The CDR3: CASSILARGSDTIYF. The CDR3 DNA sequence: TGTGCCAGTAGTATTCTGGCCAGGGGATCGGACACCATATATTTT.

This chain links TRBV7-9 with TRBJ1-5; TRBD1 matches at 8 bases. The CDR3 has 13 residues. The germline CDR1 and CDR2 sequences are SEHNR and FQNEAQ (reference sequence). V shed 2 bases and J 7 bases; nucleotides not matched to a gene: 1. CDR3 sequence reads: CASSLRQGQPQHF. CDR3 coding DNA: TGTGCCAGCAGCTTAAGACAGGGGCAGCCCCAGCATTTT.

The chain links TRBV7-9 to TRBJ2-3, with 10 bases aligning to TRBD2. The CDR3 covers 15 residues. J gave up 2 bases and V 7 bases, and 6 bases lay outside the gene matches. CDR1 and CDR2 from the germline V gene are SEHNR and FQNEAQ (reference sequence). CDR3 nucleotides: TGTGCCAGCACCAGGACTAGCGGAGACACAGATACGCAGTATTTT. This gives the protein CASTRTSGDTDTQYF.

The V gene is TRBV5-6, the J gene TRBJ1-1; the D is unclear. The CDR3 contains 14 residues. Germline lookup yields CDR1 SGHDT and CDR2 YYEEEE. V was clipped by 2 bases and J by 2 bases, with 10 bases between them. The CDR3 spells CASSFREGNTEAFF. The CDR3 DNA sequence: TGTGCCAGCAGCTTTCGGGAGGGAAACACTGAAGCTTTCTTT.

The sample holds one count of this clone. This chain joins TRBV2 and TRBJ1-5; possible D gene TRBD1, 5 bases. CDR1 SNHLY and CDR2 FYNNEI come from the germline V gene. The CDR3 has 12 amino acids. V was pared by 11 bases and J by 3 bases, with 11 bases between. The CDR3 spells CAAAGDNQPQHF. Written as DNA, the CDR3 is TGTGCCGCCGCGGGGGACAATCAGCCCCAGCATTTT.

For the CDR3, the DNA is TGCGCCAGCAGCTTGGATCCGGACTATGGCTACACCTTC. Protein sequence: CASSLDPDYGYTF. The chain recombines TRBV5-1 with TRBJ1-2; the D is unclear. The V end was cut by 0 bases, the J end by 3 bases, with 6 bases between. The CDR3 is 13 amino acids. Germline loops: CDR1 SGHRS, CDR2 YFSETQ.

The V call is TRBV30, the J call TRBJ2-2; possible D gene TRBD1, 7 bases. V lost 2 bases, J lost 15 bases, and 19 bases lay in between. CDR1 is GTSNPN and CDR2 is SVGIG in the germline V gene (reference sequence). CDR3 length: 13 amino acids. CDR3 in DNA: TGTGCCTGGAGTTTAAACAGGGGAGGATTTGTGTTTTTT. Protein: CAWSLNRGGFVFF.

The rearrangement links TRBV5-8 to TRBJ1-4, with 9 bases aligning to TRBD1. CDR1 is SGHTS, CDR2 YDEGEE, per germline. V dropped 4 bases and J dropped 4; count of bases not matched to a gene: 5. CDR3 length: 15 amino acids. The CDR3 is CASSLGQGLNEKLFF. The CDR3 DNA reads TGTGCCAGCAGCCTCGGACAGGGGCTTAATGAAAAACTGTTTTTT.

V usage is TRBV29-1 and J usage is TRBJ2-5; TRBD2 agrees at 9 bases. V lost 4 bases, J lost 4 bases, and 4 bases stayed unmatched. The CDR3 runs to 13 residues. CDR1 and CDR2 from the germline V gene are SQVTM and ANQGSEA. The CDR3 region is CSVASLAGETQYF. The CDR3 nucleotides read TGCAGCGTTGCCTCACTAGCGGGAGAGACCCAGTACTTC.

This chain connects TRBV2 to TRBJ2-3; 9 positions match TRBD2. Germline-derived CDR1 and CDR2 are SNHLY and FYNNEI. The CDR3 has 19 amino acids. With V trimmed by 6 bases and J by 3 bases, 19 bases remained unmatched. CDR3 residues: CASRHKPGLAVFITDTQYF. For the CDR3, the DNA is TGTGCCAGCAGACACAAACCGGGACTAGCAGTTTTCATTACAGATACGCAGTATTTT. The full variable domain, its missing parts supplied by reference TRBV2 and TRBJ2-3, is EPEVTQTPSHQVTQMGQEVILRCVPISNHLYFYWYRQILGQKVEFLVSFYNNEISEKSEIFDDQFSVERPDGSNFTLKIRSTKLEDSAMYFCASRHKPGLAVFITDTQYFGPGTRLTVL.

The chain carries TRBV19 and TRBJ1-2; 10 nucleotides align to TRBD1. The germline V gene has CDR1 LNHDA and CDR2 SQIVND (reference sequence). With 5 bases clipped from V and 7 bases from J, the junction kept 13 bases outside the gene matches. The CDR3 covers 16 residues. The CDR3 here is CASSVLSTRQGAGYTF. DNA for the CDR3: TGTGCCAGTAGTGTACTATCTACCAGACAGGGGGCTGGCTACACCTTC.

This clone turned up a few times. V gene TRBV19 combines with J gene TRBJ1-1; tentatively, D is TRBD1 (6 bases). V was trimmed by 8 bases and J by 5 bases, leaving 15 bases between them. Germline V lookup: CDR1 LNHDA, CDR2 SQIVND (reference sequence). The CDR3 extends over 13 amino acids. The CDR3 protein is CASHLQGGTEAFF. CDR3 coding DNA: TGTGCCAGTCACCTACAGGGCGGGACTGAAGCTTTCTTT.

The V call is TRBV18, the J call TRBJ1-5; TRBD1 matches 7 bases. Germline V gives CDR1 KGHSH, CDR2 LQKENI. The junction had 5 bases not matched to a gene; V was cut back by 1 base and J by 5 bases. This CDR3 contains 15 residues. The CDR3 region is CASSPLGQGDQPQHF. The CDR3 DNA reads TGTGCCAGCTCACCACTCGGGCAGGGGGATCAGCCCCAGCATTTT.

The chain links TRBV27 to TRBJ1-5; TRBD1 matches 10 bases. Trimming cost V 5 bases and J 9 bases; bases outside gene matches: 7. From germline, CDR1 is MNHEY and CDR2 SMNVEV (reference sequence). CDR3 length: 14 amino acids. The CDR3: CASSPGQGLWPQHF. The CDR3 DNA reads as TGTGCCAGCAGTCCGGGACAGGGGCTTTGGCCCCAGCATTTT.

The rearrangement links TRBV4-2 to TRBJ2-1, with a weak D call TRBD1 (6 bases). CDR3 size: 15 residues. V lost 0 bases and J 9 bases, leaving 15 bases between the germline ends. Germline V gene lookup returns CDR1 LGHNA and CDR2 YNFKEQ. In DNA, the CDR3 is TGTGCCAGCAGCCAAGAGGCTTTAATGACAGGTGAGCAGTTCTTC. Translation: CASSQEALMTGEQFF.